This TCR beta chain was profiled in a study of blood T cell repertoires in COVID-19. As concerns this clone: Additional DNA sequences in this sample encode the identical CDR3.

Data came from immunoSEQ multiplex PCR; TCRdb stores just in-frame clones and leaves some out. The data contain roughly 350,000 clones, 85% to 90% of them singletons. Sequenced: peripheral blood. The clonotype originates from a woman between 45 and 60 years old with active or convalescent COVID-19.

The DNA of the CDR3 is TGTGCCAGCAGTGAAGTACAGGGCGGGGAAAAACTGTTTTTT. It is translated as CASSEVQGGEKLFF. The V call is TRBV2, the J call TRBJ1-4; D is perhaps TRBD1 (6 bases). Looked up from germline, CDR1 is SNHLY and CDR2 is FYNNEI. The CDR3 has 14 amino acids. Deletions cut 1 base from V and 8 bases from J, with 11 bases between.